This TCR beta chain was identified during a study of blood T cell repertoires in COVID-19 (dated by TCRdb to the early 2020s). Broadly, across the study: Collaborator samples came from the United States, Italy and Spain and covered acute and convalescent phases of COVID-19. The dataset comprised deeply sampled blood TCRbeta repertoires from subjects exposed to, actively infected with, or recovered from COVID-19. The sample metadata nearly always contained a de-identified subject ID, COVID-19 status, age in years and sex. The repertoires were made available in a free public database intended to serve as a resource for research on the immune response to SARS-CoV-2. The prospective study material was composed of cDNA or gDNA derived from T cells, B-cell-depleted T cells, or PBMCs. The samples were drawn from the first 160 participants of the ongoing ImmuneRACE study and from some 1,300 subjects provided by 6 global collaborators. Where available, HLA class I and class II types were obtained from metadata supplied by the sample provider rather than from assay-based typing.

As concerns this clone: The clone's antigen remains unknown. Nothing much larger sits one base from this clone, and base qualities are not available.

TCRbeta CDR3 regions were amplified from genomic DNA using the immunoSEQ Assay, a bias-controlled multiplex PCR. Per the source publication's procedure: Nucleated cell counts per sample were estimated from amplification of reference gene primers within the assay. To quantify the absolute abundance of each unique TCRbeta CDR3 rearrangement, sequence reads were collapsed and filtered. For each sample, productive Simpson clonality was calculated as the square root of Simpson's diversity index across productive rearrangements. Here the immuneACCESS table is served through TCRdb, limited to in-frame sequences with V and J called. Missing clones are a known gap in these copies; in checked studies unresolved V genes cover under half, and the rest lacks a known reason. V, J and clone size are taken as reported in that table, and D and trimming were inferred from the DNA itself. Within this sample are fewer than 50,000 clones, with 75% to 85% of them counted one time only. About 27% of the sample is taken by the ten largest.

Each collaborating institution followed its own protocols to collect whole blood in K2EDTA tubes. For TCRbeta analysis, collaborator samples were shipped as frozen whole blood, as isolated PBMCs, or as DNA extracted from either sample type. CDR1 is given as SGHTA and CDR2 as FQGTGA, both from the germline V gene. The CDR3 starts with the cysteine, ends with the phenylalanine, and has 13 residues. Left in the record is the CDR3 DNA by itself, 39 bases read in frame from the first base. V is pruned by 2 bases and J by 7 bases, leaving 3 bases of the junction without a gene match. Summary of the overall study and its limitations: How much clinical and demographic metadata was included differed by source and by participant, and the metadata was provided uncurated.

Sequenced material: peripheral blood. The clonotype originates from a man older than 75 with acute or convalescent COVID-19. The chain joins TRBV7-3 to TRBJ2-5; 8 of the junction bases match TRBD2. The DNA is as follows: TGTGCCAGCAGCTTACAGCGGGGGAGGACCCAGTACTTC. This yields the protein CASSLQRGRTQYF.